What follows are 22 T cell receptor beta chains derived from one specimen sequenced in a study of blood T cell repertoires in COVID-19. The protocol was immunoSEQ multiplex PCR, while the TCRdb copy is restricted to in-frame clones and leaves out a portion. The data hold fewer than 150,000 clones, with less than 90% observed a single time. The sequencing sample was made of PBMCs or T cells enriched from blood (not recorded which). Receptors were obtained from a man aged 25 to 40 who had recovered from COVID-19.

V is TRBV5-1 and J is TRBJ2-1, with D maybe TRBD2 (7 bases). The CDR3 totals 16 residues. V was trimmed by 0 bases and J by 7 bases, leaving 17 bases between them. CDR1 is SGHRS and CDR2 is YFSETQ in the germline V gene. This chain's CDR3 is CASSLAVGGLTNEQFF. The CDR3 DNA follows: TGCGCCAGCAGCTTGGCGGTGGGGGGGCTAACAAATGAGCAGTTCTTC.

The V and J genes are TRBV13 and TRBJ1-1, with TRBD1 matching 8 bases. CDR1 and CDR2 from the germline V gene are PRHDT and FYEKMQ (reference sequence). With V trimmed by 3 bases and J by 4 bases, 10 bases remained unmatched. This CDR3 region has 16 residues. The CDR3 bases are TGTGCCAGCAGCTTGACCGGGACAGGAGGGATCACTGAAGCTTTCTTT. It yields the protein CASSLTGTGGITEAFF. The full variable domain, completed using reference TRBV13 and TRBJ1-1, is AAGVIQSPRHLIKEKRETATLKCYPIPRHDTVYWYQQGPGQDPQFLISFYEKMQSDKGSIPDRFSAQQFSDYHSELNMSSLELGDSALYFCASSLTGTGGITEAFFGQGTRLTVV.

The chain joins TRBV14 to TRBJ2-6; D is perhaps TRBD2 (5 bases). CDR1 and CDR2 (germline): SGHDN, FVKESK. V gave up 8 bases and J gave up 0 bases, with 20 bases separating them. The CDR3 has 18 amino acids. CDR3 sequence reads: CASATREGLNSGANVLTF. For the CDR3, the DNA is TGTGCCAGCGCCACCAGAGAGGGCCTAAACTCTGGGGCCAACGTCCTGACTTTC.

This clone was counted once. This rearrangement joins TRBV24-1 to TRBJ2-2; perhaps TRBD2 as D (7 bases). Deletions cut 7 bases from V and 1 base from J, with 18 bases between. CDR1 is KGHDR and CDR2 is SFDVKD in the germline V gene. This CDR3 contains 17 residues. CDR3 sequence reads: CATSPGGPGENTGELFF. CDR3 DNA sequence: TGTGCCACCAGCCCCGGGGGGCCGGGGGAGAACACCGGGGAGCTGTTTTTT.

CDR3 residues: CASSPRGNTIYF. CDR3 sequence (DNA): TGTGCCAGCAGCCCCCGGGGAAACACCATATATTTT. The chain links TRBV9 to TRBJ1-3; D uncertain. Trimming left V 4 bases short and J 4 bases short, with 6 bases between. There are 12 residues in the CDR3. CDR1 SGDLS and CDR2 YYNGEE come from the germline V gene.

In this sample, this clone turned up a few times. One end of the junction fails to match germline, which may point to a read error. The V call is TRBV5-3, the J call TRBJ2-5, with D maybe TRBD2 (6 bases). TRBV5-3 is known as an ORF, though its function is uncertain. There are 8 residues in the CDR3. CDR3 residues: CATGTPHF. The CDR3 nucleotides are TGTGCCACCGGGACTCCGCACTTC.

The V gene is TRBV4-1, the J gene TRBJ2-5; D possibly corresponds to TRBD2 (6 bases). The CDR3 sequence is 19 residues long. V was pared by 3 bases and J by 0 bases, with 23 bases between. Germline lookup yields CDR1 MGHRA and CDR2 YSYEKL. CDR3: CASSHPRDGGTQYQETQYF. CDR3 nucleotides: TGCGCCAGCAGCCACCCCAGGGACGGGGGTACCCAGTACCAAGAGACCCAGTACTTC.

This clone was seen a handful of times. The chain has TRBV18 and TRBJ2-7, with 9 bases identical to TRBD1. CDR3 length: 15 amino acids. Germline loops: CDR1 KGHSH, CDR2 LQKENI. The V and J ends lost 6 bases and 7 bases, in that order; junction bases with no gene match: 13. In DNA form, the CDR3 reads TGTGCCAGCTCTCGTTCAGGACAGGGGCCTGATGAGCAGTACTTC. Its protein is CASSRSGQGPDEQYF.

This clone was seen a single time. The CDR3 reads CASSERGGTQYF. The CDR3 bases are TGTGCCAGCAGTGAACGGGGTGGGACCCAGTACTTC. This chain connects TRBV27 to TRBJ2-5, with D possibly being TRBD2 (5 bases). There are 12 residues in the CDR3. V was trimmed by 5 bases and J by 7 bases, leaving 11 bases between them. Germline V gene lookup returns CDR1 MNHEY and CDR2 SMNVEV (reference sequence).

The chain carries TRBV7-8 and TRBJ2-1; 12 bases line up with TRBD1. The CDR3 sequence is 16 residues long. Per the germline V gene, CDR1 is SGHVS and CDR2 is FQNEAQ. V lost 2 bases and J lost 7; bases outside the gene matches: 6. The CDR3 protein is CASSLRGQGARNEQFF. In DNA, the CDR3 is TGTGCCAGCAGCTTACGGGGACAGGGGGCGCGTAATGAGCAGTTCTTC.

This clone came up a few times. J is TRBJ2-3 and V is TRBV9, with no clear D. CDR1 SGDLS and CDR2 YYNGEE come from the germline V gene. This CDR3 is 13 amino acids long. V was trimmed by 4 bases and J by 4 bases, leaving 10 bases between them. The CDR3 protein is CASSTSRSDTQYF. The CDR3 DNA sequence: TGTGCCAGCAGCACGAGCCGGTCAGATACGCAGTATTTT.

Concerning this clone itself: The sample has other DNA sequences that encode this CDR3 too. V and J are TRBV5-1 and TRBJ1-1; D is perhaps TRBD1 (6 bases). V was clipped by 0 bases and J by 2 bases, with 8 bases between them. The CDR3 is made up of 14 amino acids. Per germline, CDR1 SGHRS and CDR2 YFSETQ. The CDR3 bases are TGCGCCAGCAGCTTGGCGACAGGTAACACTGAAGCTTTCTTT. Translating gives CASSLATGNTEAFF.

The gene calls are TRBV7-2 and TRBJ2-5, with TRBD2 matching 11 bases. Germline V gene sequence: CDR1 SGHTA, CDR2 FQGNSA. V shed 5 bases and J 4 bases; nucleotides not matched to a gene: 9. This CDR3 contains 16 residues. The CDR3 nucleotides are TGTGCCAGCAGCCCACCAAGACTAGCGGGGAGAGAGACCCAGTACTTC. Protein: CASSPPRLAGRETQYF.

This clone occurred once. V usage is TRBV9 and J usage is TRBJ2-1; possible D gene TRBD1, 6 bases. The ends were cut back, 3 bases at V and 2 bases at J, with 12 bases in the middle. CDR1 is SGDLS and CDR2 is YYNGEE in the germline V gene. This CDR3 has 15 amino acids. The CDR3 region has the DNA TGTGCCAGCAGCGCCACACAGGGAACCTACAATGAGCAGTTCTTC. As protein: CASSATQGTYNEQFF.

By share, this clone counts as medium-sized. V is TRBV3-1 (or the pseudogene TRBV3-2) and J is TRBJ1-1; D is ambiguous. Germline lookup yields CDR1 LGHDT and CDR2 YNNKEL (reference sequence). The CDR3 has 14 residues. V was cut by 0 bases and J by 3 bases, with 8 bases left in between. The chain's CDR3 is CASSQDGRYTEAFF. DNA of the CDR3: TGTGCCAGCAGCCAAGATGGGCGTTACACTGAAGCTTTCTTT.

The rearrangement uses TRBV7-9 and TRBJ2-5; D is possibly TRBD1 (6 bases). The CDR3 runs to 12 residues. The V end was cut by 3 bases, the J end by 5 bases, with 7 bases between. In germline, CDR1 is SEHNR, CDR2 FQNEAQ (reference sequence). In DNA form, the CDR3 reads TGTGCCAGCAGCTTTCAGGGGGAGACCCAGTACTTC. Amino acid sequence: CASSFQGETQYF.

This chain links TRBV5-1 with TRBJ2-3, with TRBD1 matching over 9 bases. V dropped 0 bases and J dropped 4; count of bases not matched to a gene: 0. Germline CDR1 SGHRS, CDR2 YFSETQ. The CDR3 totals 14 residues. DNA of the CDR3: TGCGCCAGCAGCTTGGGACAGGGGGCAGATACGCAGTATTTT. Encoded protein: CASSLGQGADTQYF. Filled out from reference TRBV5-1 and TRBJ2-3, the complete variable domain reads KAGVTQTPRYLIKTRGQQVTLSCSPISGHRSVSWYQQTPGQGLQFLFEYFSETQRNKGNFPGRFSGRQFSNSRSEMNVSTLELGDSALYLCASSLGQGADTQYFGPGTRLTVL.

This clone appeared a single time. The chain recombines TRBV7-9 with TRBJ2-2, with TRBD2 as a possible D gene (5 bases). The V end was cut by 5 bases, the J end by 2 bases, with 18 bases between. In germline, CDR1 is SEHNR, CDR2 FQNEAQ (reference sequence). CDR3 size: 17 residues. The CDR3 protein is CASSHSVYGVNTGELFF. CDR3 coding DNA: TGTGCCAGCAGCCATTCGGTATACGGGGTTAACACCGGGGAGCTGTTTTTT.

The rearrangement joins TRBV25-1 to TRBJ2-5; maybe TRBD2 (5 bases). This CDR3 spans 15 amino acids. The V and J ends lost 8 bases and 3 bases respectively, with 19 bases between them. Germline V gene lookup returns CDR1 MGHDK and CDR2 SYGVNS. CDR3 loop: CASARSLREKETQYF. Written as DNA, the CDR3 is TGTGCCAGCGCCCGGAGTTTGAGGGAAAAAGAGACCCAGTACTTC.

This clone showed up just once. The chain couples TRBV5-6 to TRBJ1-5; 10 bases fit TRBD1. The V gene's germline CDR1 is SGHDT and CDR2 YYEEEE. V lost 4 bases and J lost 4; bases outside the gene matches: 8. The CDR3 is 16 residues long. Here the CDR3 reads CASSQGQGRRNQPQHF. In DNA form, the CDR3 reads TGTGCCAGCAGCCAGGGACAGGGGAGGAGGAATCAGCCCCAGCATTTT.

This sequence joins TRBV7-9 and TRBJ2-1, with 9 bases fitting TRBD1. V lost 4 bases, J lost 6 bases, and 10 bases stayed unmatched. The germline V gene has CDR1 SEHNR and CDR2 FQNEAQ (reference sequence). CDR3 length equals 16 residues. The CDR3 nucleotides are TGTGCCAGCAGCTCCACCGGGACAGGGTTTATCAATGAGCAGTTCTTC. Translation: CASSSTGTGFINEQFF.

This chain uses TRBV27 with TRBJ2-5; 11 bases map to TRBD2. With 4 bases clipped from V and 1 base from J, the junction kept 5 bases outside the gene matches. Germline V CDR1 and CDR2: MNHEY, SMNVEV (reference sequence). The CDR3 has 16 amino acids. CDR3 DNA sequence: TGTGCCAGCAGTTCAGGACTAGCGGGCTTCCAAGAGACCCAGTACTTC. Translating gives CASSSGLAGFQETQYF.